The 7 T cell receptor beta chains below all came from one sample that was sequenced in a study of graft-versus-host responses after intestinal transplantation. Assay: immunoSEQ multiplex PCR; the TCRdb copy retains only in-frame clones and omits some. The data hold about 8,900 clones, with 25% to 30% observed a single time. The culture paired approximately 200,000 irradiated violet-dye-labeled stimulators with approximately 200,000 CFSE-labeled responders. Sequencing used alloreactive CD8+ T cells from a mixed lymphocyte reaction culture, obtained before transplantation. Subset noted: CFSE-low proliferating T cells sorted from roughly six-day pre-transplant mixed lymphocyte reaction (GvH or HvG direction). These receptors all stem from a human patient who was an organ donor for intestinal transplantation.

A word on this clone: Other DNA variants within this sample encode the same CDR3. The J gene is TRBJ1-3, the V gene TRBV25-1; D uncertain. Germline V CDR1 and CDR2: MGHDK, SYGVNS. V lost 7 bases, J lost 4 bases, and 11 bases lay in between. CDR3 length: 13 amino acids. The CDR3 DNA sequence: TGTGCCAGCACGCCGGCGGCCGGAAACACCATATATTTT. Its protein is CASTPAAGNTIYF.

This clone was detected a few times. The chain couples TRBV6-6 to TRBJ1-5, with D unresolved. The CDR3 is made up of 13 amino acids. Germline V gene sequence: CDR1 MNHNY, CDR2 SVGAGI (reference sequence). V lost 0 bases and J 12 bases, leaving 12 bases between the germline ends. CDR3 region: CASSYSMRRDQHF. The DNA for the CDR3 is TGTGCCAGCAGTTACTCGATGCGGCGGGACCAGCATTTT.

This clone was found a few times. The junction departs from the called germline gene at one end, perhaps through a read error. This chain joins TRBV5-4 and TRBJ1-1; 8 nucleotides agree with TRBD1. CDR1 and CDR2 from the germline V gene are SGHNT and YYREEE (reference sequence). The CDR3 runs to 14 residues. CDR3 amino acids: CASSQDRGNTEAFF. In DNA, the CDR3 is TGCGCCAGCAGCCAAGACAGGGGAAACACTGAAGCTTTCTTT.

CDR3 nucleotide sequence: TGCGCCAGCAGCCAAAAACATGATTTCTACAATGAGCAGTTCTTC. Translation: CASSQKHDFYNEQFF. This chain joins TRBV4-1 and TRBJ2-1; D is uncertain. Trimming cost V 2 bases and J 3 bases, with 11 bases left between them. This CDR3 region has 15 residues. Looked up from germline, CDR1 is MGHRA and CDR2 is YSYEKL.

By proportion, this clone is medium-sized (0.01 to 0.1%). The J gene is TRBJ1-4, the V gene TRBV27; the match to TRBD1 covers 9 bases. The junction had 5 bases not matched to a gene; V was cut back by 5 bases and J by 4 bases. The CDR3 spans 15 residues. Germline loops: CDR1 MNHEY, CDR2 SMNVEV (reference sequence). CDR3 amino acids: CASSPQTGGNEKLFF. CDR3 in DNA: TGTGCCAGCAGTCCTCAGACAGGGGGTAATGAAAAACTGTTTTTT.

This clone is deemed medium-sized. The rearrangement uses TRBV11-3 and TRBJ2-1; possibly TRBD1 or TRBD2 for D (5 bases each). Germline V gives CDR1 SGHNT, CDR2 YENEEA. Deletions cut 5 bases from V and 10 bases from J, with 15 bases between. The CDR3 covers 13 residues. CDR3 DNA: TGTGCCAGCAGCCCTCCGGTGGGGGAGGAGCAGTTCTTC. It is translated as CASSPPVGEEQFF.

The rearrangement uses TRBV4-3 and TRBJ2-7, with 9 nucleotides matching TRBD1. The CDR3 loop spans 17 amino acids. The V segment lost 2 bases and the J segment 1 base; nucleotides outside the gene matches: 9. The V gene's germline CDR1 is LGHNA and CDR2 YSLEER. The CDR3 coding sequence is TGCGCCAGCAGCCAATCCTTGGGACAGGGCTTATCCTACGAGCAGTACTTC. It codes for CASSQSLGQGLSYEQYF.